Listed below are T cell receptor beta chains from one sample, sequenced in a study of blood T cell repertoires in COVID-19. This table comes from immunoSEQ multiplex PCR, and its TCRdb copy is limited to in-frame clones, with some not included. Found here are 170,000 or so clones, over 80% of them singletons; the top ten hold 6.5% to 8.5%. The sample taken for sequencing was peripheral blood. All receptors come from a woman aged 40-49 years with COVID-19, enrolled during active disease. Both conserved end residues are part of each CDR3. Fields, in order: CDR3 DNA, CDR3 protein, D gene, J gene, clone size, V gene. A D gene is named only where the DNA matches it firmly. Part of the rows lack a size; the others show once, few, many or a class for expanded clones.

CDR3nt: TGCGCCAGCAGGATAAAGACAGGGGGCTACTATGGCTACACCTTC; CDR3aa: CASRIKTGGYYGYTF; d_gene: TRBD1; j_gene: TRBJ1-2; abundance: NA; v_gene: TRBV10-1
CDR3nt: TGTGCCAGCAGTTCTCGGACAGGGTCCGGCAATGGCTACACCTTC; CDR3aa: CASSSRTGSGNGYTF; d_gene: TRBD1; j_gene: TRBJ1-2; abundance: NA; v_gene: TRBV28
CDR3nt: TGTGCCAGCAGTATGGGGACAGGGAATCAGCCCCAGCATTTT; CDR3aa: CASSMGTGNQPQHF; d_gene: TRBD1; j_gene: TRBJ1-5; abundance: NA; v_gene: TRBV6-4
CDR3nt: TGTGCCAGCAGTTCGTCGGAGGTTAATGAGCAGTTCTTC; CDR3aa: CASSSSEVNEQFF; d_gene: NA; j_gene: TRBJ2-1; abundance: NA; v_gene: TRBV6-5
CDR3nt: TGTGCCAGCAGTCCAGTAGCCCCCGTCACCTTC; CDR3aa: CASSPVAPVTF; d_gene: NA; j_gene: TRBJ1-2; abundance: NA; v_gene: TRBV28
CDR3nt: TGTGCCAGCAGCTTAGAAGTATTAGGAAGGAGCTCTGGAAACACCATATATTTT; CDR3aa: CASSLEVLGRSSGNTIYF; d_gene: NA; j_gene: TRBJ1-3; abundance: NA; v_gene: TRBV11-2
CDR3nt: TGTGCCAGCAGTGATACGGGGGGGCTAAACAATGAGCAGTTCTTC; CDR3aa: CASSDTGGLNNEQFF; d_gene: TRBD2; j_gene: TRBJ2-1; abundance: NA; v_gene: TRBV6-1
CDR3nt: TGTGCTAGTGGTTTGGACGGGACAGGGAATGAAAAACTGTTTTTT; CDR3aa: CASGLDGTGNEKLFF; d_gene: TRBD1; j_gene: TRBJ1-4; abundance: NA; v_gene: TRBV12-5
CDR3nt: TGTGCCAGCAGTGTTAACAGCTATAGCAATCAGCCCCAGCATTTT; CDR3aa: CASSVNSYSNQPQHF; d_gene: NA; j_gene: TRBJ1-5; abundance: few; v_gene: TRBV2
CDR3nt: TGTGCCAGCAGCCTGGCTTTCTTT; CDR3aa: CASSLAFF; d_gene: NA; j_gene: TRBJ1-1; abundance: NA; v_gene: TRBV7-6
CDR3nt: TGTGCCAGCAGGGATACAGGGGTGATCTCTTCACCCCTCCACTTT; CDR3aa: CASRDTGVISSPLHF; d_gene: TRBD1; j_gene: TRBJ1-6; abundance: NA; v_gene: TRBV6-4
CDR3nt: TGTGCCAGCAGTGACCGGGACAGCTATCGGTATGGCTACACCTTC; CDR3aa: CASSDRDSYRYGYTF; d_gene: TRBD1; j_gene: TRBJ1-2; abundance: NA; v_gene: TRBV2
CDR3nt: TGTGCCAGCAGTGAGGACAGGGGCCCAGATACGCAGTATTTT; CDR3aa: CASSEDRGPDTQYF; d_gene: TRBD1; j_gene: TRBJ2-3; abundance: NA; v_gene: TRBV6-4
CDR3nt: TGCGCCAGCAGCTTAGAGGGGGCGGGTTCTAGTGAAGCTTTCTTT; CDR3aa: CASSLEGAGSSEAFF; d_gene: TRBD1; j_gene: TRBJ1-1; abundance: NA; v_gene: TRBV5-1